This T cell receptor (beta chain) was found in a study of CD8 T cells in ankylosing spondylitis. Findings and limits, study-wide: Previously reported in reactive arthritis synovial fluid and blood were some of the motif variants.

From germline, CDR1 is SEHNR and CDR2 FQNEAQ (reference sequence). J lost 3 bases, V lost 5 bases, and 6 bases had no gene match. The CDR3 runs 15 residues. This clonotype came up a few times. What it binds is unknown. Via MiXCR, TCRdb re-called the 5' RACE reads, giving one row per CDR3 protein. The profile shows about 110,000 distinct CDR3 sequences, nearly 25% of them singletons. Sequencing used synovial fluid, either unsorted or a sorted T cell fraction (not recorded which). The chain uses TRBV7-9 and TRBJ2-5, with TRBD2 identical over 10 bases. The clonotype was recovered from a male donor with ankylosing spondylitis. CDR3 sequence: CASSPWTSGEETQYF. DNA for the CDR3: TGTGCCAGCAGCCCATGGACTAGCGGAGAAGAGACCCAGTACTTC.